These T cell receptor beta chains were read from a single sample in a study of graft-versus-host responses after intestinal transplantation. Measured with immunoSEQ multiplex PCR; TCRdb has only the in-frame clones, and not every one. The table records around 14,000 clones, more than 25% of them present only once. The material was alloreactive CD8+ T cells from a mixed lymphocyte reaction culture, obtained before intestinal transplant. These receptors were obtained from a human patient who received an intestinal transplant. Both conserved end residues are part of each CDR3. The D gene is left open where the match is weak. Size values are once, few and many counts, or a class for expanded clones, and some rows have none.

>TRBJ2-5|few|TRBV4-1|-|16
TGCGCCAGCAGCCACCAAGGGAGCCCCCGACAAGAGACCCAGTACTTC
CASSHQGSPRQETQYF
>TRBJ1-4|-|TRBV2|-|15
TGTGCCAGCAGTGAAGGACAGGCTTTCAATGAAAAACTGTTTTTT
CASSEGQAFNEKLFF
>TRBJ2-3|-|TRBV5-1|TRBD2|17
TGCGCCAGCAGCCCCCGGGTTAGCGGGGGGCCGGGAGATACGCAGTATTTT
CASSPRVSGGPGDTQYF
>TRBJ2-2|-|TRBV5-1|TRBD1|17
TGCGCCAGCAGCTCATCGAGGGGACAGAGTAACACCGGGGAGCTGTTTTTT
CASSSSRGQSNTGELFF
>TRBJ2-7|few|TRBV11-2|TRBD1|14
TGTGCCAGCAGCTTCGACAGGGTTTGGTACGAGCAGTACTTC
CASSFDRVWYEQYF
>TRBJ2-7|-|TRBV7-2|TRBD2|14
TGTGCCAGCAGCTTAGGCGGGGGGGCCTACGAGCAGTACTTC
CASSLGGGAYEQYF
>TRBJ1-1|few|TRBV11-2|-|14
TGTGCCAGCAGCCAGATGGGGGGAAACACTGAAGCTTTCTTT
CASSQMGGNTEAFF
>TRBJ2-7|-|TRBV12-5|-|15
TGTGCTAGTGGTTTGGTACTAGCAGGGAGCTACGAGCAGTACTTC
CASGLVLAGSYEQYF
>TRBJ1-1|few|TRBV5-4|-|14
TGTGCCAGCCACTTTAGAGGGGGGAACACTGAAGCTTTCTTT
CASHFRGGNTEAFF
>TRBJ2-2|few|TRBV6-6|TRBD2|16
TGTGCCAGCAGTTACATCACTAGCGGGATCACCGGGGAGCTGTTTTTT
CASSYITSGITGELFF
>TRBJ1-2|few|TRBV7-9|-|12
TGTGCCAGCAGCTTACCGGGCTATGGCTACACCTTC
CASSLPGYGYTF
>TRBJ2-2|-|TRBV4-1|TRBD2|13
TGCGCCAGCAGCCATGGGGGGGCCGGGGAGCTGTTTTTT
CASSHGGAGELFF
>TRBJ2-7|-|TRBV6-5|-|14
TGTGCCACGCGGGAACGGAGAACCTCCTACGAGCAGTACTTC
CATRERRTSYEQYF
>TRBJ2-3|few|TRBV7-2|-|13
TGTGCCAGCAGCTCTCTATCAACAGATACGCAGTATTTT
CASSSLSTDTQYF
>TRBJ2-7|medium-sized|TRBV4-3|-|15
TGCGCCAGCAGCCAAGGGCAGGGGTCCTCCTACGAGCAGTACTTC
CASSQGQGSSYEQYF
>TRBJ1-1|medium-sized|TRBV7-8|-|11
TGTGCCAGCAGCTTAGAGGGAGGAGCTTTCTTT
CASSLEGGAFF
>TRBJ1-5|-|TRBV6-4|-|16
TGTGCCAGCAGTTACAAAACGGCAGATCCCCAGGGGCCCCAGCATTTT
CASSYKTADPQGPQHF
>TRBJ1-2|-|TRBV30|TRBD1|13
TGTGCCTGGAGTGTGGGACAGCATTATGGCTACACCTTC
CAWSVGQHYGYTF